The rows below give T cell receptor beta chains drawn from one sample of a study of T cells after yellow fever vaccination. TCRdb passed the 5' RACE reads through MiXCR, listing each CDR3 protein once. The table records about 400,000 distinct CDR3 sequences, more than 5.5% of them present only once. Sequenced here: PBMCs, sampled 5 days after the yellow fever booster vaccination. Receptors originate from a man younger than 40 who received the YFV17D yellow fever vaccine. CDR3s include the opening cysteine and the closing phenylalanine or tryptophan. D genes are given only for firm matches. Size is omitted from some rows. Given values are once, few, many or a class for expanded clones.

j_call: TRBJ2-3
d_call: -
v_call: TRBV20-1
clone_size: -
cdr3_length: 16
cdr3_aa: CSARADRDTSTDTQYF
cdr3_nt: TGCAGTGCTAGGGCCGATCGGGACACTAGCACAGATACGCAGTATTTT

j_call: TRBJ2-1
d_call: TRBD2
v_call: TRBV20-1
clone_size: -
cdr3_length: 17
cdr3_aa: CSARGLPGLAGVNEQFF
cdr3_nt: TGCAGTGCTAGAGGCCTACCGGGACTAGCGGGAGTTAATGAGCAGTTCTTC

j_call: TRBJ2-5
d_call: -
v_call: TRBV25-1
clone_size: many
cdr3_length: 14
cdr3_aa: CASSRSGGKETQYF
cdr3_nt: TGTGCCAGCAGCCGTTCGGGCGGCAAAGAGACCCAGTACTTC

j_call: TRBJ2-3
d_call: TRBD1
v_call: TRBV11-3
clone_size: few
cdr3_length: 17
cdr3_aa: CASSLGAETGVTDTQYF
cdr3_nt: TGTGCCAGCAGCTTAGGGGCCGAGACAGGGGTCACAGATACGCAGTATTTT

j_call: TRBJ1-1
d_call: -
v_call: TRBV6-5
clone_size: -
cdr3_length: 16
cdr3_aa: CASSYWQDWMNTEPFF
cdr3_nt: TGTGCCAGCAGTTACTGGCAGGATTGGATGAACACTGAACCTTTCTTT

j_call: TRBJ2-3
d_call: TRBD2
v_call: TRBV4-3
clone_size: -
cdr3_length: 16
cdr3_aa: CASSQDLAGGTDTQYF
cdr3_nt: TGCGCCAGCAGCCAAGATCTAGCGGGAGGCACAGATACGCAGTATTTT

j_call: TRBJ2-3
d_call: TRBD2
v_call: TRBV29-1
clone_size: many
cdr3_length: 16
cdr3_aa: CSVGGSVRGSTDTQYF
cdr3_nt: TGCAGCGTTGGGGGGTCAGTGCGGGGGAGCACAGATACGCAGTATTTT

j_call: TRBJ2-5
d_call: TRBD1
v_call: TRBV18
clone_size: many
cdr3_length: 15
cdr3_aa: CASSLTGTGEETQYF
cdr3_nt: TGTGCCAGCTCACTTACCGGGACAGGGGAAGAGACCCAGTACTTC

j_call: TRBJ2-2
d_call: TRBD2
v_call: TRBV7-2
clone_size: many
cdr3_length: 16
cdr3_aa: CASSPRGETIAGELFF
cdr3_nt: TGTGCCAGCAGCCCTCGGGGGGAGACCATCGCCGGGGAGCTGTTTTTT

j_call: TRBJ2-7
d_call: -
v_call: TRBV6-1
clone_size: few
cdr3_length: 14
cdr3_aa: CASKENQGSYEQYF
cdr3_nt: TGTGCCAGCAAAGAGAATCAGGGCTCCTACGAGCAGTACTTC

j_call: TRBJ2-2
d_call: -
v_call: TRBV15
clone_size: -
cdr3_length: 12
cdr3_aa: CATSKGSGELFF
cdr3_nt: TGTGCCACCAGCAAGGGTTCCGGGGAGCTGTTTTTT

j_call: TRBJ2-3
d_call: TRBD2
v_call: TRBV7-9
clone_size: -
cdr3_length: 16
cdr3_aa: CASSPGLAGRRDTQYF
cdr3_nt: TGTGCCAGCAGCCCCGGACTAGCGGGAAGGAGGGATACGCAGTATTTT

j_call: TRBJ2-7
d_call: TRBD1
v_call: TRBV7-2
clone_size: many
cdr3_length: 14
cdr3_aa: CASSPYRGPHEQYF
cdr3_nt: TGTGCCAGCAGCCCGTACAGGGGGCCCCACGAGCAGTACTTC

j_call: TRBJ2-7
d_call: TRBD1
v_call: TRBV7-8
clone_size: -
cdr3_length: 15
cdr3_aa: CATSDRHSSAYEQYF
cdr3_nt: TGTGCCACCTCGGACAGGCACTCATCGGCCTACGAGCAGTACTTC

j_call: TRBJ2-1
d_call: TRBD1
v_call: TRBV5-4
clone_size: few
cdr3_length: 17
cdr3_aa: CASSLKAGTGTYNEQFF
cdr3_nt: TGTGCCAGCAGCTTGAAAGCCGGGACAGGCACCTACAATGAGCAGTTCTTC

j_call: TRBJ2-2
d_call: -
v_call: TRBV19
clone_size: few
cdr3_length: 14
cdr3_aa: CASSIEDNTGELFF
cdr3_nt: TGTGCCAGTAGTATAGAGGATAACACCGGGGAGCTGTTTTTT

j_call: TRBJ1-2
d_call: TRBD1
v_call: TRBV20-1
clone_size: many
cdr3_length: 14
cdr3_aa: CSARVGQGRKGYTF
cdr3_nt: TGCAGTGCTAGAGTAGGACAGGGTAGAAAAGGCTACACCTTC

j_call: TRBJ2-1
d_call: -
v_call: TRBV29-1
clone_size: many
cdr3_length: 13
cdr3_aa: CSVPRLTNNEQFF
cdr3_nt: TGCAGCGTTCCGAGACTAACGAACAATGAGCAGTTCTTC

j_call: TRBJ2-1
d_call: TRBD2
v_call: TRBV27
clone_size: -
cdr3_length: 19
cdr3_aa: CASSPFPSLKRESYNEQFF
cdr3_nt: TGTGCCAGCAGTCCCTTTCCCTCCCTAAAGCGGGAGTCCTACAATGAGCAGTTCTTC

j_call: TRBJ2-7
d_call: TRBD2
v_call: TRBV5-6
clone_size: few
cdr3_length: 15
cdr3_aa: CASSFPQREIYEQYF
cdr3_nt: TGTGCCAGCAGCTTTCCCCAGCGGGAGATCTACGAGCAGTACTTC

j_call: TRBJ2-6
d_call: TRBD2
v_call: TRBV14
clone_size: many
cdr3_length: 19
cdr3_aa: CASSRQTGLALSGANVLTF
cdr3_nt: TGTGCCAGCAGTCGACAAACGGGACTAGCTCTCTCTGGGGCCAACGTCCTGACTTTC

j_call: TRBJ2-3
d_call: TRBD2
v_call: TRBV19
clone_size: -
cdr3_length: 15
cdr3_aa: CASRRLAGEMATQYF
cdr3_nt: TGTGCCAGTAGGAGGCTAGCGGGAGAGATGGCGACGCAGTATTTT

j_call: TRBJ2-1
d_call: -
v_call: TRBV4-2
clone_size: -
cdr3_length: 15
cdr3_aa: CASSSTGWDSGKQFF
cdr3_nt: TGTGCCAGCAGCTCCACAGGGTGGGACTCCGGGAAGCAGTTCTTC

j_call: TRBJ2-7
d_call: -
v_call: TRBV20-1
clone_size: many
cdr3_length: 13
cdr3_aa: CSARPGGTYEQYF
cdr3_nt: TGCAGTGCTAGACCAGGTGGCACCTACGAGCAGTACTTC

j_call: TRBJ2-1
d_call: TRBD2
v_call: TRBV29-1
clone_size: many
cdr3_length: 13
cdr3_aa: CSVASGPLNEQFF
cdr3_nt: TGCAGCGTAGCTAGCGGGCCACTAAATGAGCAGTTCTTC

j_call: TRBJ2-1
d_call: TRBD2
v_call: TRBV3-1
clone_size: many
cdr3_length: 18
cdr3_aa: CASSQRPGTSGLGNEQFF
cdr3_nt: TGTGCCAGCAGCCAACGCCCCGGGACTAGCGGTTTGGGCAATGAGCAGTTCTTC

j_call: TRBJ2-1
d_call: -
v_call: TRBV11-2
clone_size: few
cdr3_length: 12
cdr3_aa: CASKRINNEQFF
cdr3_nt: TGTGCCAGCAAACGGATAAACAATGAGCAGTTCTTC

j_call: TRBJ2-3
d_call: TRBD1
v_call: TRBV4-3
clone_size: many
cdr3_length: 15
cdr3_aa: CASSQIQGLPDTQYF
cdr3_nt: TGCGCCAGCAGCCAGATACAGGGGCTCCCAGATACGCAGTATTTT

j_call: TRBJ2-6
d_call: -
v_call: TRBV10-2
clone_size: many
cdr3_length: 14
cdr3_aa: CASAGSSGANVLTF
cdr3_nt: TGCGCCAGCGCAGGGAGCTCTGGGGCCAACGTCCTGACTTTC

j_call: TRBJ2-7
d_call: -
v_call: TRBV24-1
clone_size: -
cdr3_length: 12
cdr3_aa: CATSALRREQYF
cdr3_nt: TGTGCCACCAGTGCCCTTAGGAGGGAGCAGTACTTC

j_call: TRBJ2-7
d_call: TRBD2
v_call: TRBV7-2
clone_size: once
cdr3_length: 15
cdr3_aa: CASSQRASGAYEQYF
cdr3_nt: TGTGCCAGCTCCCAGAGGGCTAGCGGGGCATACGAGCAGTACTTC

j_call: TRBJ2-7
d_call: -
v_call: TRBV24-1
clone_size: few
cdr3_length: 12
cdr3_aa: CAAAFPTYEQYF
cdr3_nt: TGTGCCGCTGCCTTTCCCACCTACGAGCAGTACTTC

j_call: TRBJ2-1
d_call: TRBD2
v_call: TRBV27
clone_size: many
cdr3_length: 12
cdr3_aa: CASRLAGNEQFF
cdr3_nt: TGTGCCAGCAGACTAGCGGGCAATGAGCAGTTCTTC

j_call: TRBJ1-6
d_call: -
v_call: TRBV20-1
clone_size: -
cdr3_length: 14
cdr3_aa: CSAGGVPPKGPLHF
cdr3_nt: TGCAGTGCTGGGGGGGTCCCCCCTAAGGGACCCCTCCACTTT

j_call: TRBJ2-5
d_call: TRBD1
v_call: TRBV3-1
clone_size: many
cdr3_length: 16
cdr3_aa: CASSHRDRGRKETQYF
cdr3_nt: TGTGCCAGCAGCCACCGCGACAGGGGCAGAAAAGAGACCCAGTACTTC

j_call: TRBJ2-3
d_call: TRBD2
v_call: TRBV12-3/TRBV12-4
clone_size: many
cdr3_length: 13
cdr3_aa: CASSFGGTDTQYF
cdr3_nt: TGTGCCAGCAGTTTCGGGGGGACAGATACGCAGTATTTT

j_call: TRBJ2-7
d_call: -
v_call: TRBV19
clone_size: few
cdr3_length: 13
cdr3_aa: CASSSQDRREQYF
cdr3_nt: TGTGCCAGTAGTTCTCAGGACCGAAGGGAGCAGTACTTC

j_call: TRBJ2-3
d_call: -
v_call: TRBV5-4
clone_size: many
cdr3_length: 14
cdr3_aa: CASSLYGGTDTQYF
cdr3_nt: TGTGCCAGCAGCTTGTATGGGGGCACAGATACGCAGTATTTT

j_call: TRBJ2-1
d_call: TRBD2
v_call: TRBV3-1
clone_size: many
cdr3_length: 15
cdr3_aa: CASGTSGIKSNEQFF
cdr3_nt: TGTGCCAGCGGGACTAGCGGGATAAAATCCAATGAGCAGTTCTTC